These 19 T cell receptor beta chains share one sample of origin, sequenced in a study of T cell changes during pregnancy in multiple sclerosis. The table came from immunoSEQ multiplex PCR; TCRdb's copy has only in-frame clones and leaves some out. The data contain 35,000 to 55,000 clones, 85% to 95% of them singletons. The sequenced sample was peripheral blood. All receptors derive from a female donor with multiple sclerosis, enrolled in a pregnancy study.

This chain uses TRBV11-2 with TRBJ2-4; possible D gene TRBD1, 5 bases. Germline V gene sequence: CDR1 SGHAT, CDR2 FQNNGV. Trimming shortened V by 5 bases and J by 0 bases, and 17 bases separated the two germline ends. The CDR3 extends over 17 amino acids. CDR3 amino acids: CASSPRVGQLAKNIQYF. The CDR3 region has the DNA TGTGCCAGCAGCCCTAGGGTGGGGCAGCTAGCCAAAAACATTCAGTACTTC.

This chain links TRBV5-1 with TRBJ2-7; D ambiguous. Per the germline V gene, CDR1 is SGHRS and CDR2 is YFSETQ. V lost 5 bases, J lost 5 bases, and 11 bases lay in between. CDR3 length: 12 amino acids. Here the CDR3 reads CASSPASDEQYF. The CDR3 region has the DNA TGCGCCAGCAGTCCTGCAAGTGACGAGCAGTACTTC.

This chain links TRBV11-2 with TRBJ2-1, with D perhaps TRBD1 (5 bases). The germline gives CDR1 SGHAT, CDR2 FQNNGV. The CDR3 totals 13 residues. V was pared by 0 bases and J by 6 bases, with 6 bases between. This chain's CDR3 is CASSLEGLNEQFF. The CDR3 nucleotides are TGTGCCAGCAGCTTAGAGGGGCTCAATGAGCAGTTCTTC.

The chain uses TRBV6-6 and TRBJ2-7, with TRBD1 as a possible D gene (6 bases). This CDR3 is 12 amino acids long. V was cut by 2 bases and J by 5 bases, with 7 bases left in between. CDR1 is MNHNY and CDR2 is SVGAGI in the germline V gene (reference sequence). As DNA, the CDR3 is TGTGCCAGCAGTTACCACAGGGACGAGCAGTACTTC. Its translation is CASSYHRDEQYF.

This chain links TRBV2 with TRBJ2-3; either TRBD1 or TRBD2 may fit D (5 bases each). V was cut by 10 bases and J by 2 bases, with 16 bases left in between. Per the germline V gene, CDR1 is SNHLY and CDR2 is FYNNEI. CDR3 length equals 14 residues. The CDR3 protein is CANGFGADTDTQYF. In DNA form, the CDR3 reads TGTGCCAATGGATTCGGGGCGGACACAGATACGCAGTATTTT.

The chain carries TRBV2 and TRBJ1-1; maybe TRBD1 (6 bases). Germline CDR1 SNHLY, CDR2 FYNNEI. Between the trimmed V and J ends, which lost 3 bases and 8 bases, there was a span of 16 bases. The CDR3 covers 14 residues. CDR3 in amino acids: CASSEGRGAIEAFF. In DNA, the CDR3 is TGTGCCAGCAGTGAGGGGCGGGGGGCCATAGAAGCTTTCTTT.

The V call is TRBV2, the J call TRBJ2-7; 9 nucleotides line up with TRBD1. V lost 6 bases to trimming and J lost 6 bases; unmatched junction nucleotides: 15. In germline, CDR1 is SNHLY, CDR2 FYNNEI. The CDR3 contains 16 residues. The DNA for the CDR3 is TGTGCCAGCAGAGCCAGAACCGGGACAGGGTCGGCCGAGCAGTACTTC. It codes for CASRARTGTGSAEQYF.

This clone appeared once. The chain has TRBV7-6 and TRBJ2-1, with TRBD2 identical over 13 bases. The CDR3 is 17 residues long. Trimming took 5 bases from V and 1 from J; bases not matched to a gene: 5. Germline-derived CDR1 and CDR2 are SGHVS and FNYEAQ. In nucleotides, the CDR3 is TGTGCCAGCAGCCCTCGACTAGCGGGAGGATCCTACAATGAGCAGTTCTTC. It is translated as CASSPRLAGGSYNEQFF.

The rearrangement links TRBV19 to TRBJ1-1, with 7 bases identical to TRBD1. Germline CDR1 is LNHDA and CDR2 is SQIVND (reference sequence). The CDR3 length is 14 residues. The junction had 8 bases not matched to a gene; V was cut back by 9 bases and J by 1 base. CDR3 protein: CASLLGTANTEAFF. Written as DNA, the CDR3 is TGTGCCAGCCTTCTCGGGACAGCGAACACTGAAGCTTTCTTT.

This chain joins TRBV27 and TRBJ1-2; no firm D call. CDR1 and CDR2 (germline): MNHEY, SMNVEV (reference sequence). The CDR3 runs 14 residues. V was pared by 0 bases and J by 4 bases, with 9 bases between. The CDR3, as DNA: TGTGCCAGCAGTTTATCGTTCCCGATCTATGGCTACACCTTC. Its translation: CASSLSFPIYGYTF.

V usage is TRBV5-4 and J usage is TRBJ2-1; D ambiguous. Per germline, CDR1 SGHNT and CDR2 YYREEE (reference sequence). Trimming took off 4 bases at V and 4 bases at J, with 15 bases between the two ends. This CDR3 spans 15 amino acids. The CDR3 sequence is CASSPRGFLYNEQFF. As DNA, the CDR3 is TGTGCCAGCAGCCCCCGAGGCTTTCTTTACAATGAGCAGTTCTTC.

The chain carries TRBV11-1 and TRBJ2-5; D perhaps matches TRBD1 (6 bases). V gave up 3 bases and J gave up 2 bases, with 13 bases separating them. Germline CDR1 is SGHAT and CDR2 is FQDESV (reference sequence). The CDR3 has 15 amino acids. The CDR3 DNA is TGTGCCAGCAGCTTCCGACAGGCCTATCAAGAGACCCAGTACTTC. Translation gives CASSFRQAYQETQYF.

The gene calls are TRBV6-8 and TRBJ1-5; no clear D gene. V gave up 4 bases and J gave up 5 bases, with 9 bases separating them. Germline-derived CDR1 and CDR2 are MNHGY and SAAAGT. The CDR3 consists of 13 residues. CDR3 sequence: CASSSGSDQPQHF. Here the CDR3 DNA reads TGTGCCAGCAGTTCCGGGAGCGATCAGCCCCAGCATTTT.

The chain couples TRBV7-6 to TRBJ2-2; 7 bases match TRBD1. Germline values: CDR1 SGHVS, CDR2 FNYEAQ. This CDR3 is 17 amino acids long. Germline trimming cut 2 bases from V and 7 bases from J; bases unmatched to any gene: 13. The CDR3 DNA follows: TGTGCCAGCAGCTTAAATTATCCGGGACAGTACCACGGGGAGCTGTTTTTT. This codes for CASSLNYPGQYHGELFF.

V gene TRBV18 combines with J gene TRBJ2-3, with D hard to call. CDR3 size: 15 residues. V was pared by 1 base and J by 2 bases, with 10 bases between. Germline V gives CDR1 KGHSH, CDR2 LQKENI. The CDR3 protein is CASSPLPGYTDTQYF. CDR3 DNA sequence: TGTGCCAGCTCACCACTACCCGGATACACAGATACGCAGTATTTT.

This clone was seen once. The CDR3 loop reads CASSLGLATPSDNEQFF. The CDR3 DNA reads TGTGCCAGCAGTCTAGGCCTAGCTACACCTTCCGACAATGAGCAGTTCTTC. The genes are TRBV21-1 and TRBJ2-1; the table's TRBD2 call for D was not verified on the DNA. TRBV21-1 is annotated as a pseudogene. CDR3 size: 17 residues.

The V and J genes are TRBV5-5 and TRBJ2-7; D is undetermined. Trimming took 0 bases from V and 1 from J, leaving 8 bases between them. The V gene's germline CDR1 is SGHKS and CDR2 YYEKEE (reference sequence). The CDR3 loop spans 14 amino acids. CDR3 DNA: TGTGCCAGCAGCTTGGCGATGAGTTCCTACGAGCAGTACTTC. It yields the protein CASSLAMSSYEQYF.

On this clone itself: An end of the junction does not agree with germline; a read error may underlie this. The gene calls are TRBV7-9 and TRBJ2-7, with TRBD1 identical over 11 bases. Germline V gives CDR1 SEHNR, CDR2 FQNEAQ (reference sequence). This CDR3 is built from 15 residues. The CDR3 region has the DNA TGTGCCAGCACAAAGAGGACAGGGGGCTCCCACGAGCAGTACTTC. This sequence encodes CASTKRTGGSHEQYF.

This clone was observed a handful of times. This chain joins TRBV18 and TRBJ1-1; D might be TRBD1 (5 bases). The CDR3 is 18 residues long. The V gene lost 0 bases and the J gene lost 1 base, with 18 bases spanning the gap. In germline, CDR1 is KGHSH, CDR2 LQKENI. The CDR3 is CASSPPRAQGSGNTEAFF. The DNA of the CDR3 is TGTGCCAGCTCACCACCGAGGGCGCAGGGCTCAGGGAACACTGAAGCTTTCTTT.